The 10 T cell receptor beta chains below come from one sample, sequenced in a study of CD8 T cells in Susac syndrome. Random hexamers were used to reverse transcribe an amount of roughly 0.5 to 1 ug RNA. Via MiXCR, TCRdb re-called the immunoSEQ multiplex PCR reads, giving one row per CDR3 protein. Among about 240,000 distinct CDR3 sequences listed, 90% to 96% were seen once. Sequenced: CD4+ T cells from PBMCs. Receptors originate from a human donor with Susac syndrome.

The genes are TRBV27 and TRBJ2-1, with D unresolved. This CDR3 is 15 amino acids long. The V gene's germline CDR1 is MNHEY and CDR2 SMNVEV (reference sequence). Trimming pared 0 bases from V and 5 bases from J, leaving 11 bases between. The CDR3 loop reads CASSLSGRYHNEQFF. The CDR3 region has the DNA TGTGCCAGCAGTTTATCTGGGCGGTATCACAATGAGCAGTTCTTC.

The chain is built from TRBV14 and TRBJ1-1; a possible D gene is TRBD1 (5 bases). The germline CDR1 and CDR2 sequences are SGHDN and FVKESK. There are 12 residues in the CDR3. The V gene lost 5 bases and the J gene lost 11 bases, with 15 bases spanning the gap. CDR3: CASSYRSHGAFF. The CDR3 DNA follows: TGTGCCAGCAGCTACAGGTCCCACGGGGCTTTCTTT. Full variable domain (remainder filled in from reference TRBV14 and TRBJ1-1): EAGVTQFPSHSVIEKGQTVTLRCDPISGHDNLYWYRRVMGKEIKFLLHFVKESKQDESGMPNNRFLAERTGGTYSTLKVQPAELEDSGVYFCASSYRSHGAFFGQGTRLTVV.

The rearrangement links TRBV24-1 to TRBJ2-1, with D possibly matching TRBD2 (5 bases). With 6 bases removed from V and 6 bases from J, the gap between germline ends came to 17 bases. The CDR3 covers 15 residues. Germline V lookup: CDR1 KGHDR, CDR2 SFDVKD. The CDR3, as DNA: TGTGCCACCAGTTACATAGGTGGCGGGTCCAATGAGCAGTTCTTC. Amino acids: CATSYIGGGSNEQFF.

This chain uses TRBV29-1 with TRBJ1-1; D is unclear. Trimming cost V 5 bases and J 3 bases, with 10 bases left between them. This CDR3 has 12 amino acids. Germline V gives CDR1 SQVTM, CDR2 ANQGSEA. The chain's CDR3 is CSVTARYTEAFF. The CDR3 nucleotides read TGCAGCGTTACAGCCAGGTACACTGAAGCTTTCTTT.

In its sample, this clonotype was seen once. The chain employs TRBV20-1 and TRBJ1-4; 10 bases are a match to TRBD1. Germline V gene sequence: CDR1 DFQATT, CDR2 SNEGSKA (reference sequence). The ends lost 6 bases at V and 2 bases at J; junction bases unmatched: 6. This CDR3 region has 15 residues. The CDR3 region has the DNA TGCAGTGCCAAGGGACAGGGGCATACTAATGAAAAACTGTTTTTT. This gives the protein CSAKGQGHTNEKLFF.

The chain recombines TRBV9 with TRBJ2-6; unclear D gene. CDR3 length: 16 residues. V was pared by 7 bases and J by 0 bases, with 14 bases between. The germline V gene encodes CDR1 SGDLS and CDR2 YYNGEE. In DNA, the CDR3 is TGTGCCAGCGCGCCCCCCGGCACCTCTGGGGCCAACGTCCTGACTTTC. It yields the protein CASAPPGTSGANVLTF.

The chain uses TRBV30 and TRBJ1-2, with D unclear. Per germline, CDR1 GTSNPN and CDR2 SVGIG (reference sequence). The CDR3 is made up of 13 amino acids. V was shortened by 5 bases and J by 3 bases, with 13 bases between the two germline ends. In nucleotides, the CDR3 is TGTGCCTGGGTTCCGCTGGATCACTATGGCTACACCTTC. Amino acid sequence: CAWVPLDHYGYTF. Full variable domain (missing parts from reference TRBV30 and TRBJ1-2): SQTIHQWPATLVQPVGSPLSLECTVEGTSNPNLYWYRQAAGRGLQLLFYSVGIGQISSEVPQNLSASRPQDRQFILSSKKLLLSDSGFYLCAWVPLDHYGYTFGSGTRLTVV.

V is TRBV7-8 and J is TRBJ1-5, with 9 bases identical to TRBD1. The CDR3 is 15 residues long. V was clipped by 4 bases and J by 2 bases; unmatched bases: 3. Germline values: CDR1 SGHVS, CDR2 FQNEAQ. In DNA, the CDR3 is TGTGCCAGCAGCTGGGACAGGGCTGGCAATCAGCCCCAGCATTTT. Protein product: CASSWDRAGNQPQHF.

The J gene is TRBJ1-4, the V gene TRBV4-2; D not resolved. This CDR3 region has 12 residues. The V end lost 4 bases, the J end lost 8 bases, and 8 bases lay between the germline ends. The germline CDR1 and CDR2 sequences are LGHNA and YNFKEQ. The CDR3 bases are TGTGCCAGCAGCCCCCCGGACGAAAAACTGTTTTTT. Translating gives CASSPPDEKLFF.

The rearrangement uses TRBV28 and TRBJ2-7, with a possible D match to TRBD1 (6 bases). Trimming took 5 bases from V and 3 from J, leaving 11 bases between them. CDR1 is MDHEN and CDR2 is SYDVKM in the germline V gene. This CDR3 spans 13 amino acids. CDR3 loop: CASSEGQNYEQYF. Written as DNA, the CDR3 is TGTGCCAGCAGTGAAGGACAGAACTACGAGCAGTACTTC.